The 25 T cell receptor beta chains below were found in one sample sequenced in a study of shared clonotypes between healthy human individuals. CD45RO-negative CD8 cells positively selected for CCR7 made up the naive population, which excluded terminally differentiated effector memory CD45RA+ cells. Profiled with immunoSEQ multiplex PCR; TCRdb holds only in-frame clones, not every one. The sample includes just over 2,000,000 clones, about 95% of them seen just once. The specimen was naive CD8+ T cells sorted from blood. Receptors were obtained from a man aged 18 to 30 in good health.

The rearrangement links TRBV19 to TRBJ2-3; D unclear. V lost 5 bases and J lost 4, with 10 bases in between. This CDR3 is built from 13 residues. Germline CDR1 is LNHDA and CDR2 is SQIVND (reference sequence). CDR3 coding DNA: TGTGCCAGTAGTTATACCCCACCAGATACGCAGTATTTT. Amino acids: CASSYTPPDTQYF.

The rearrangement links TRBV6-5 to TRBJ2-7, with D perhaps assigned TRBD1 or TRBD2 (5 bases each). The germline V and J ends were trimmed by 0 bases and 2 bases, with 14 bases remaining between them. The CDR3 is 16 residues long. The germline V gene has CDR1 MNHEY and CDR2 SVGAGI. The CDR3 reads CASSYSIGDRPYEQYF. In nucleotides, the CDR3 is TGTGCCAGCAGTTACTCGATTGGGGACCGACCCTACGAGCAGTACTTC.

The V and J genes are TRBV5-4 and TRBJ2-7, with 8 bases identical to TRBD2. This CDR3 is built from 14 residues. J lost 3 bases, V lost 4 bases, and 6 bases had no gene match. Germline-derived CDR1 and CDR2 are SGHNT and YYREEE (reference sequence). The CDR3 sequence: CASSHGRDGYEQYF. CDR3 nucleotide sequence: TGTGCCAGCAGCCACGGGAGGGATGGCTACGAGCAGTACTTC.

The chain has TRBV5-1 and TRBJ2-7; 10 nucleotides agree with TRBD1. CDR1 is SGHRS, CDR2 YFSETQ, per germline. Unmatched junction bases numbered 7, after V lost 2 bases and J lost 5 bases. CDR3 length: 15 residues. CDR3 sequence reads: CASSFRTGGYHEQYF. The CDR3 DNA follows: TGCGCCAGCAGCTTCCGGACAGGGGGGTACCACGAGCAGTACTTC.

Here the CDR3 reads CASSEVSGGLLNIQYF. The CDR3 DNA is TGTGCCAGCAGTGAAGTTTCGGGTGGGCTGCTAAACATTCAGTACTTC. The chain employs TRBV2 and TRBJ2-4; D unresolved. This CDR3 has 16 amino acids. V dropped 1 base and J dropped 6 bases, with 16 bases sitting between them. The germline gives CDR1 SNHLY, CDR2 FYNNEI.

CDR3 in DNA: TGCGCCAGCAGATACAGTACCCAAGCTTTCTTT. This sequence encodes CASRYSTQAFF. The chain links TRBV4-1 to TRBJ1-1; no reliable D call. V was shortened by 6 bases and J by 9 bases, with 11 bases between the two germline ends. Germline CDR1 reads MGHRA; CDR2 reads YSYEKL. The CDR3 contains 11 residues.

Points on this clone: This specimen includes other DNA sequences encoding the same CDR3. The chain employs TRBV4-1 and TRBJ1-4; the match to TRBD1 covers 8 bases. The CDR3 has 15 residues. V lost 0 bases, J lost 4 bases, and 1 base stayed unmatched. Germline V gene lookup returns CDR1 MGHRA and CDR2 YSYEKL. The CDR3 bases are TGCGCCAGCAGCCAAGAGACAGGGGTTAATGAAAAACTGTTTTTT. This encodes CASSQETGVNEKLFF.

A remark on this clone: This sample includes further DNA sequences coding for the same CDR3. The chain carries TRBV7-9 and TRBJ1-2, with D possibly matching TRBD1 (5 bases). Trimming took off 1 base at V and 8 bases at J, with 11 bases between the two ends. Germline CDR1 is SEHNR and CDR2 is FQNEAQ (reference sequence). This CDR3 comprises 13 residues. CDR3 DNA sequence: TGTGCCAGCAGCTTAGGCGGGGGTCTGGGCTACACCTTC. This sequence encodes CASSLGGGLGYTF.

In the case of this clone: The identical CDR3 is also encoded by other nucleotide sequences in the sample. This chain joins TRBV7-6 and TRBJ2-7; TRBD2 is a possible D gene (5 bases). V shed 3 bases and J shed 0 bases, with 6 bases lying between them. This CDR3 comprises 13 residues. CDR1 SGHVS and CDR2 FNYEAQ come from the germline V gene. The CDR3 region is CASSLRDSYEQYF. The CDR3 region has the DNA TGTGCCAGCAGCTTGAGGGACTCCTACGAGCAGTACTTC.

This chain's CDR3 is CASSSGTVDYGYTF. The CDR3 nucleotides are TGTGCCAGCAGCAGCGGGACAGTCGACTATGGCTACACCTTC. This rearrangement joins TRBV5-4 to TRBJ1-2; 7 nucleotides agree with TRBD1. Germline CDR1 reads SGHNT; CDR2 reads YYREEE (reference sequence). This CDR3 is 14 amino acids long. After removal of 4 bases from V and 3 bases from J, the junction contained 6 bases not matched to a gene.

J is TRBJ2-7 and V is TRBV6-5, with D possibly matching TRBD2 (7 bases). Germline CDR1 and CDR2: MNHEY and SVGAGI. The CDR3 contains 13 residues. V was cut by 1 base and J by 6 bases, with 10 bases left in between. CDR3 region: CASSYYREGEQYF. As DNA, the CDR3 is TGTGCCAGCAGTTACTACAGGGAGGGCGAGCAGTACTTC.

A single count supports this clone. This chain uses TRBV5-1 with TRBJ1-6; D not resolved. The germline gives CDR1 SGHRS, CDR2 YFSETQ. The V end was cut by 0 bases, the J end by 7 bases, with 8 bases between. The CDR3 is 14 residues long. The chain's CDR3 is CASSLDWVNSPLHF. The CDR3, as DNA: TGCGCCAGCAGCTTGGACTGGGTCAATTCACCCCTCCACTTT. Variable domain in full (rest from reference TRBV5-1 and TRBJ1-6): KAGVTQTPRYLIKTRGQQVTLSCSPISGHRSVSWYQQTPGQGLQFLFEYFSETQRNKGNFPGRFSGRQFSNSRSEMNVSTLELGDSALYLCASSLDWVNSPLHFGNGTRLTVT.

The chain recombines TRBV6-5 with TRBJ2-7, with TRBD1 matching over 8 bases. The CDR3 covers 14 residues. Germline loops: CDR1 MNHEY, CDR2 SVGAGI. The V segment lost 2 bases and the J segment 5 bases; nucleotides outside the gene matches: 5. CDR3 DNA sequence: TGTGCCAGCAGTTACACAGGGGGGAAAGACGAGCAGTACTTC. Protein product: CASSYTGGKDEQYF.

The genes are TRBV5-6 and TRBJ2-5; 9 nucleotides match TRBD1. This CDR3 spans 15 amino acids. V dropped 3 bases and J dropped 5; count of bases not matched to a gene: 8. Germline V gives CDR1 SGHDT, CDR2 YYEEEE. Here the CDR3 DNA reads TGTGCCAGCAGCTGGGGGACAGGGTTGAGTGAGACCCAGTACTTC. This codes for CASSWGTGLSETQYF. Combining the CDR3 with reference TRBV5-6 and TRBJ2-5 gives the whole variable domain DAGVTQSPTHLIKTRGQQVTLRCSPKSGHDTVSWYQQALGQGPQFIFQYYEEEERQRGNFPDRFSGHQFPNYSSELNVNALLLGDSALYLCASSWGTGLSETQYFGPGTRLLVL.

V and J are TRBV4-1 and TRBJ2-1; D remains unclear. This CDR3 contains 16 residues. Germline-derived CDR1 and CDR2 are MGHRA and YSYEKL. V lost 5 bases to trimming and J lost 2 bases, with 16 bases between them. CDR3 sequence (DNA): TGCGCCAGCAGCATTTCTTCGACGGCCCCCTACAATGAGCAGTTCTTC. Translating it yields CASSISSTAPYNEQFF.

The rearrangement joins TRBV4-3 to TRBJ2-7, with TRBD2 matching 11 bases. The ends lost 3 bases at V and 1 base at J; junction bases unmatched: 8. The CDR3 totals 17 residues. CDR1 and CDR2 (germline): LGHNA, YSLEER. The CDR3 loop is CASSQDLGTSGSYEQYF. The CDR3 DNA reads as TGCGCCAGCAGCCAGGACCTCGGGACTAGCGGATCCTACGAGCAGTACTTC.

CDR3 region: CASSLYSVDTDTQYF. The CDR3 DNA sequence: TGTGCCAGCAGCCTCTACAGCGTAGACACAGATACGCAGTATTTT. The chain has TRBV13 and TRBJ2-3; unclear D gene. This CDR3 contains 15 residues. Trimming pared 5 bases from V and 2 bases from J, leaving 14 bases between. The germline V gene encodes CDR1 PRHDT and CDR2 FYEKMQ (reference sequence).

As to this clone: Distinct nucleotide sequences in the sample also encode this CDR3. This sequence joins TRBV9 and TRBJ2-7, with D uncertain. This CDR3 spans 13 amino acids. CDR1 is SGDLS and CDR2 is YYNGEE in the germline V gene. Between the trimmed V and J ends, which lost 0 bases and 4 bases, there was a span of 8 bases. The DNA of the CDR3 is TGTGCCAGCAGCGTAGGGGGTCCTTACGAGCAGTACTTC. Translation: CASSVGGPYEQYF.

The CDR3 nucleotides read TGTGCCAGCAGCTTAATTTGGGCAGGAGGCTACCCACAAGAGACCCAGTACTTC. Encoded protein: CASSLIWAGGYPQETQYF. The chain employs TRBV7-3 and TRBJ2-5; D possibly corresponds to TRBD2 (5 bases). V dropped 1 base and J dropped 2 bases, with 20 bases sitting between them. The CDR3 is 18 amino acids. CDR1 SGHTA and CDR2 FQGTGA come from the germline V gene.

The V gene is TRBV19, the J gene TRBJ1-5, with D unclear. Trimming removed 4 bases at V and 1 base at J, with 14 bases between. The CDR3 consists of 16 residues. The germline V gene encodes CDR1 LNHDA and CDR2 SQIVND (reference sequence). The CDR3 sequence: CASSTERTDSNQPQHF. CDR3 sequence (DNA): TGTGCCAGTAGTACCGAGCGGACCGACAGCAATCAGCCCCAGCATTTT.

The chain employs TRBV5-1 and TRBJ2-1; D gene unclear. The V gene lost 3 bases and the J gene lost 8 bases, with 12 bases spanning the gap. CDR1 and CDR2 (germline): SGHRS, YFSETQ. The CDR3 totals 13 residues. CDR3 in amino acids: CASSWAPWDEQFF. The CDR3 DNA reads TGCGCCAGCAGCTGGGCCCCATGGGATGAGCAGTTCTTC.

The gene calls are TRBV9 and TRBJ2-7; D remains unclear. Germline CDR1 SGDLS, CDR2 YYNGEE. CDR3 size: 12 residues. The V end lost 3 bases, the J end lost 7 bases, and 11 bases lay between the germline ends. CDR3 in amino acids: CASSDGYREQYF. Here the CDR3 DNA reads TGTGCCAGCAGCGATGGGTACCGGGAGCAGTACTTC.

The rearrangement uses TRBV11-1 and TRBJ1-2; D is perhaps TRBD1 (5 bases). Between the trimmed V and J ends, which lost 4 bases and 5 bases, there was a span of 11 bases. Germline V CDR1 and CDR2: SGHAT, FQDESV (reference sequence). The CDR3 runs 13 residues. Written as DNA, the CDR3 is TGTGCCAGCAGCTATCCCGGGGGTTATGGCTACACCTTC. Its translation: CASSYPGGYGYTF.

As DNA, the CDR3 is TGTGCCAGCAGCTTGGCCCCTAGCGGAGTCTACGAGCAGTACTTC. Translating it yields CASSLAPSGVYEQYF. The rearrangement joins TRBV5-6 to TRBJ2-7, with 7 bases that match TRBD2. CDR3 length: 15 residues. Germline V gene data show CDR1 as SGHDT and CDR2 as YYEEEE. The V segment lost 0 bases and the J segment 3 bases; nucleotides outside the gene matches: 6. Drawing the rest from reference TRBV5-6 and TRBJ2-7, the complete variable domain is DAGVTQSPTHLIKTRGQQVTLRCSPKSGHDTVSWYQQALGQGPQFIFQYYEEEERQRGNFPDRFSGHQFPNYSSELNVNALLLGDSALYLCASSLAPSGVYEQYFGPGTRLTVT.

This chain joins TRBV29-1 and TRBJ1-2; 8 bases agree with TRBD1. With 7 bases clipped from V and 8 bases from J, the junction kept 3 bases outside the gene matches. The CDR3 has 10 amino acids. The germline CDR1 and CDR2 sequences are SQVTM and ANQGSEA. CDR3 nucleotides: TGCAGCGCTGACAGGGGAGGCTACACCTTC. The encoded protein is CSADRGGYTF.